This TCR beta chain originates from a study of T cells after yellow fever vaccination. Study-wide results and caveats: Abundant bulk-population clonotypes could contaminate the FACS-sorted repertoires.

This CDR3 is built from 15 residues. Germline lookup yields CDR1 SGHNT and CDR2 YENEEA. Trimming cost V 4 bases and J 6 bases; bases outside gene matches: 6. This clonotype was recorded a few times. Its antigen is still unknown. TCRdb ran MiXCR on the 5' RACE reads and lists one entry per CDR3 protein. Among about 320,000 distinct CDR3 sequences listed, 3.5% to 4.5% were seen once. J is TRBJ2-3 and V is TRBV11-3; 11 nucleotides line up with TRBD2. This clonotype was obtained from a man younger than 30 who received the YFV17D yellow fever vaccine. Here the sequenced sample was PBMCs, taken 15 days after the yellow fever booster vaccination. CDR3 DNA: TGTGCCAGCAGCTCCGGACTAGCGGGTTACGATACGCAGTATTTT. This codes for CASSSGLAGYDTQYF.